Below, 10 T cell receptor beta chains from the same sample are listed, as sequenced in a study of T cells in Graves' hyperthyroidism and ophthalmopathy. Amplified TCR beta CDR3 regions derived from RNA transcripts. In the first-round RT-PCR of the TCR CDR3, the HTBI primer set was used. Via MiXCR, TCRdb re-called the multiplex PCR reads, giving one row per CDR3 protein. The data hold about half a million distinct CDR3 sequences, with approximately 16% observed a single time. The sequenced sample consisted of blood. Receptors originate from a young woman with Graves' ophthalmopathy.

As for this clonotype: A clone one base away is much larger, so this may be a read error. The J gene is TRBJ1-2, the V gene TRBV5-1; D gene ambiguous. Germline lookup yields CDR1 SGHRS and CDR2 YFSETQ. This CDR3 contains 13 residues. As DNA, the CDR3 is TGCGCCAGCCGCTTATCCGGGGAACGTGGCTACACCTTC. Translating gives CASRLSGERGYTF. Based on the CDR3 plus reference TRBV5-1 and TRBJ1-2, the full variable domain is KAGVTQTPRYLIKTRGQQVTLSCSPISGHRSVSWYQQTPGQGLQFLFEYFSETQRNKGNFPGRFSGRQFSNSRSEMNVSTLELGDSALYLCASRLSGERGYTFGSGTRLTVV.

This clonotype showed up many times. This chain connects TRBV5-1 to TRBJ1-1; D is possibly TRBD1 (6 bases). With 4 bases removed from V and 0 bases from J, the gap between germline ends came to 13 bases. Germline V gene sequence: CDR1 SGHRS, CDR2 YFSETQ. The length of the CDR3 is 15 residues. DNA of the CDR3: TGCGCCAGCAGCCTGAGACAGGACATGAACACTGAAGCTTTCTTT. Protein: CASSLRQDMNTEAFF.

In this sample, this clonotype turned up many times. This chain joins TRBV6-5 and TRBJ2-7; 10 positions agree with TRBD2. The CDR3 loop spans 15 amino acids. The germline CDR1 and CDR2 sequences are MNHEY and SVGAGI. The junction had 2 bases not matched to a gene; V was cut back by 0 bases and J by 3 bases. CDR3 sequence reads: CASSYSSSGSYEQYF. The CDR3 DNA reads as TGTGCCAGCAGTTACTCGTCTAGCGGGAGCTACGAGCAGTACTTC.

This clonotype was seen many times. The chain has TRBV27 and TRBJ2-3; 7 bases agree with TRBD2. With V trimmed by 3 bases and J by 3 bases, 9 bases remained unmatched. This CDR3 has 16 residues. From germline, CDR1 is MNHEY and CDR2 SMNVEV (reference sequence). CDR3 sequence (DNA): TGTGCCAGCAGTTTCCTCCCTCGGACTAGTACAGATACGCAGTATTTT. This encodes CASSFLPRTSTDTQYF.

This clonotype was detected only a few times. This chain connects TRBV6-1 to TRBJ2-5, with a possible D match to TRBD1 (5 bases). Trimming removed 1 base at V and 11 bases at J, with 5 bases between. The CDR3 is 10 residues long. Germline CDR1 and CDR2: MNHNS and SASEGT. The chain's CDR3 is CASSEEGQYF. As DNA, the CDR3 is TGTGCCAGCAGTGAAGAGGGGCAGTACTTC.

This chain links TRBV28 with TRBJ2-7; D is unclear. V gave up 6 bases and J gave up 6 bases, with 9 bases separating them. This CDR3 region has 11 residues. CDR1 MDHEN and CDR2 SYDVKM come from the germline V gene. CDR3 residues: CASRDGVEQYF. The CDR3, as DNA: TGTGCCAGCAGGGATGGGGTCGAGCAGTACTTC.

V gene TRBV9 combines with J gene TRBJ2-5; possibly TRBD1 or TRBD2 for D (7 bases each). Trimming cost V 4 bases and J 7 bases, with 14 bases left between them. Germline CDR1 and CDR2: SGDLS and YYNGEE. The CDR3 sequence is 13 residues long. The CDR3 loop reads CASSLDREGTQYF. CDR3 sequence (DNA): TGTGCCAGCAGCCTCGACAGGGAGGGGACCCAGTACTTC.

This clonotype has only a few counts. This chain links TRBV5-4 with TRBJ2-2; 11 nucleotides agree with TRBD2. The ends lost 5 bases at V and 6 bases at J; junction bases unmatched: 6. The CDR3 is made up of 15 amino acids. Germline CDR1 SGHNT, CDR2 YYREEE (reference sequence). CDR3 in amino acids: CASRAGTSGPGELFF. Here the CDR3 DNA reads TGTGCCAGCAGGGCCGGGACTAGCGGACCCGGGGAGCTGTTTTTT.

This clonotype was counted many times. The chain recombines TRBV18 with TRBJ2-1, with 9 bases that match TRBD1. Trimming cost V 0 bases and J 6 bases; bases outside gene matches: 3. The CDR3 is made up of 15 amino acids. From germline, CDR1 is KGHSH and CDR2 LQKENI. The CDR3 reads CASSPPQGATNEQFF. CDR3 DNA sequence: TGTGCCAGCTCACCACCACAGGGGGCGACCAATGAGCAGTTCTTC.

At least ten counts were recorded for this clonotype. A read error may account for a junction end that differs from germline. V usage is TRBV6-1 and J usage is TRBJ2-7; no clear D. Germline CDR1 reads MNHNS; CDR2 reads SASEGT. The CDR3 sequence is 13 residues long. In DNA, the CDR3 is TGTGCCAGCAATGACCCGGCCCTCCACGAACAGTACTTC. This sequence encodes CASNDPALHEQYF.